A selection of T cell receptor beta chains follows, all from one sample in a study of tumor and adjacent non-tumor tissue in lung cancer. TCRdb used MiXCR to reprocess the multiplex PCR reads, holding one entry per CDR3 protein. The profile shows 100,000 to 150,000 distinct CDR3 sequences, roughly 64% of them singletons. Material for sequencing was lung tumor tissue. The source of these receptors is a man aged 25 to 40 with non-small cell lung cancer. The CDR3 runs from the conserved cysteine through the conserved F or W. D genes are given only for firm matches. Rows may omit the clone size; those that give it use once, few, many or a size class.

j_call clone_size d_call v_call cdr3_nt cdr3_aa
TRBJ2-2 many TRBD1 TRBV12-3/TRBV12-4 TGTGCCAGCAGCTACAGGACAGGGTCGGACCCCGGGGAGCTGTTTTTT CASSYRTGSDPGELFF
TRBJ2-3 many NA TRBV6-6 TGTGCCAGCAGGATCCCTGGAGGCACAGATACGCAGTATTTT CASRIPGGTDTQYF
TRBJ1-3 many NA TRBV12-3/TRBV12-4 TGTGCCAGCAGGTCCAGGGCTGGAAACACCATATATTTT CASRSRAGNTIYF
TRBJ2-2 many NA TRBV20-1 TGCAGTGCTATCCTAGCCGGCACCGGGGAGCTGTTTTTT CSAILAGTGELFF
TRBJ1-5 NA NA TRBV7-2 TGTGCCAGCAGCTCATTCGACAGAGATCAGCCCCAGCATTTT CASSSFDRDQPQHF
TRBJ2-2 NA TRBD2 TRBV11-2 TGTGCCAGCAGGCCCGGGACGGGACTAAACACCCGGGAGCTGTTTTTT CASRPGTGLNTRELFF
TRBJ1-2 many NA TRBV20-1 TGCAGTGCTAGTCCCAGGGCGCCGGGTGGCTACACCTTC CSASPRAPGGYTF
TRBJ1-5 NA TRBD1 TRBV20-1 TGCAGTGCTAGCCCAGACAGGGCTAGTCAGCCCCAGCATTTT CSASPDRASQPQHF
TRBJ1-5 many TRBD1 TRBV5-6 TGTGCCAGCAGCCTCCGGACAGGGGACTATTGGCGTCAGCCCCAGCATTTT CASSLRTGDYWRQPQHF
TRBJ2-7 NA NA TRBV5-6 TGTGTCAGCAGCTTCCGTCTAGCAGGAGCGGGCGAGCAGTACTTC CVSSFRLAGAGEQYF
TRBJ1-5 few NA TRBV20-1 TGCAATGCTAGTCTGGGTGTTAACCAGCCCCAGCATTTT CNASLGVNQPQHF
TRBJ1-5 many TRBD1 TRBV11-1 TGTGCCAGCAGCCGGGACAGCTATAGCAATCAGCCCCAGCATTTT CASSRDSYSNQPQHF
TRBJ2-1 many NA TRBV20-1 TGCAGTGCTCCTGTCAGCCTCAATGAGCAGTTCTTC CSAPVSLNEQFF
TRBJ2-5 many TRBD2 TRBV20-1 TGCAGTGCTGGCGGGGGGGGAGGGGAGACCCAGTACTTC CSAGGGGGETQYF
TRBJ2-7 NA NA TRBV6-2/TRBV6-3 TGTGCCAGTACCATAATGACTAACGGTTCCTACGAGCAGTACTTC CASTIMTNGSYEQYF
TRBJ2-7 once NA TRBV20-1 TGCTGTGCCGGGCTAACAGGCTCCTACGAGCAGTACTTC CCAGLTGSYEQYF
TRBJ1-1 few NA TRBV29-1 TGCAGCGTTGGAGATGGAATGGGAGCTTTCTTT CSVGDGMGAFF
TRBJ2-2 NA TRBD1 TRBV20-1 TGCAGTGCTACAAGGGACAGTGAGAGCACCGGGGAGCTGTTTTTT CSATRDSESTGELFF
TRBJ1-6 NA NA TRBV4-1 TGCGCCAGCAGCCAAGATCCATGGACTTCACCCATCCACTTT CASSQDPWTSPIHF
TRBJ2-5 many TRBD1 TRBV20-1 TGCAGTGCTTCTCGCTTCGGACAGGACCAAGAGACCCAGTACTTC CSASRFGQDQETQYF
TRBJ2-7 NA NA TRBV20-1 TGCAGTGCTCGAAGGCGGGGTGGCTACGAGGAGTACTTC CSARRRGGYEEYF
TRBJ1-5 many TRBD1 TRBV6-5 TGTGCCAGCAGTTACCCAAGGGACAGGGATCAGCCCCAGCATTTT CASSYPRDRDQPQHF
TRBJ1-5 NA NA TRBV7-9 TGTGCCAGCAGTCCGAATGGGGGAAGGGGCCAGCCCCAGCATTTT CASSPNGGRGQPQHF